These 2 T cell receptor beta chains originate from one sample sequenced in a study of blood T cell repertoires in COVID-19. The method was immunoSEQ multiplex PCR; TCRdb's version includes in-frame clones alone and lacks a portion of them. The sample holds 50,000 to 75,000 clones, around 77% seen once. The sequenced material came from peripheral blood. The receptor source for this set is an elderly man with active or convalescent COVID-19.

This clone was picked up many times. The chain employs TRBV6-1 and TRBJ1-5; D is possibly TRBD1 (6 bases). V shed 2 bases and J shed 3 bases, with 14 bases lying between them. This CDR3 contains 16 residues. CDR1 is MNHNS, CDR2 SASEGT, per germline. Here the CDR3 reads CASSEHGTGNNQPQHF. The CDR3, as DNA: TGTGCCAGCAGTGAACATGGCACAGGGAACAATCAGCCCCAGCATTTT.

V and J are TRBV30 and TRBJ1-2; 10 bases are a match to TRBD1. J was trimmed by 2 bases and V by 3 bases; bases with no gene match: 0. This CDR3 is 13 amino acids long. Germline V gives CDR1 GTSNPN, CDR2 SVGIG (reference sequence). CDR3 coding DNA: TGTGCCTGGAGGGGACAGGGGAACTATGGCTACACCTTC. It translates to CAWRGQGNYGYTF.